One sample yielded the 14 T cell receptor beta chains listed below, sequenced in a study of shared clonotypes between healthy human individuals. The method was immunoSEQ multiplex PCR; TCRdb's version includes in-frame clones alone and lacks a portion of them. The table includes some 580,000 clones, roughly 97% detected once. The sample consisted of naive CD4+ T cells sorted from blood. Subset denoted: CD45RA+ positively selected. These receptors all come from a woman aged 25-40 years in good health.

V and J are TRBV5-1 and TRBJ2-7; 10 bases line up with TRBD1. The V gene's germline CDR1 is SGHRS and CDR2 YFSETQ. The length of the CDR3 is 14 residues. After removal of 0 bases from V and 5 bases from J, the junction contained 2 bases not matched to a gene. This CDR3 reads CASSLGQGANEQYF. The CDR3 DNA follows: TGCGCCAGCAGCTTGGGACAGGGGGCGAACGAGCAGTACTTC.

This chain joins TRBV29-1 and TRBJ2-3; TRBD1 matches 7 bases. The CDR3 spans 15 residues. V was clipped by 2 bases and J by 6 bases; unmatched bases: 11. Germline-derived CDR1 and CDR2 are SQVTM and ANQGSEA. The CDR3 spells CSVERGRTDSDTQYF. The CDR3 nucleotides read TGCAGCGTTGAAAGGGGGCGCACTGATTCGGATACGCAGTATTTT.

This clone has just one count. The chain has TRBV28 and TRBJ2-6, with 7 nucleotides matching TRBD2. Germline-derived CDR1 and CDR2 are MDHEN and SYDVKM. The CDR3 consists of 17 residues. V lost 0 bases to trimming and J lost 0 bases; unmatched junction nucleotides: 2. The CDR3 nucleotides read TGTGCCAGCAGTTTATGGGGGAGGGCCTCTGGGGCCAACGTCCTGACTTTC. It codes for CASSLWGRASGANVLTF.

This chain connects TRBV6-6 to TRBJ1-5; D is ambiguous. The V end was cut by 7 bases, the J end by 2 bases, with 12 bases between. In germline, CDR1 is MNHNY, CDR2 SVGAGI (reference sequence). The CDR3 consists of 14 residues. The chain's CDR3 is CASNSWDGNQPQHF. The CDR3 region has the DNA TGTGCCAGCAATTCTTGGGATGGCAATCAGCCCCAGCATTTT.

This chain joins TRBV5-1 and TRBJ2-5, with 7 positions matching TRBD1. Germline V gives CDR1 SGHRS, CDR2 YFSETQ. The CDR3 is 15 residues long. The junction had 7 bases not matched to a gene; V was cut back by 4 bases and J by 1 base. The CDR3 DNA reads TGCGCCAGCAGCACGAACAGGGGCGCCCAAGAGACCCAGTACTTC. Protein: CASSTNRGAQETQYF.

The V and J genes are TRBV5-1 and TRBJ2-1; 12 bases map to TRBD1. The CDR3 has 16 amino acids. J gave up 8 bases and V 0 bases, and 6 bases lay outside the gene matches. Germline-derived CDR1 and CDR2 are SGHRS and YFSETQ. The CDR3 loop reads CASSLDPGQGAHEQFF. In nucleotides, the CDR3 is TGCGCCAGCAGCTTGGATCCGGGACAGGGGGCGCATGAGCAGTTCTTC.

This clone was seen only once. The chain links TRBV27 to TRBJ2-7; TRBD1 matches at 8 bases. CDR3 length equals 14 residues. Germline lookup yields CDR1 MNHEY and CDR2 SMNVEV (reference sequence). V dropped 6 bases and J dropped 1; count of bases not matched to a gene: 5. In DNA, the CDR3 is TGTGCCAGCAGACCGGGACAGGTGTCCTACGAGCAGTACTTC. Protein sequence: CASRPGQVSYEQYF.

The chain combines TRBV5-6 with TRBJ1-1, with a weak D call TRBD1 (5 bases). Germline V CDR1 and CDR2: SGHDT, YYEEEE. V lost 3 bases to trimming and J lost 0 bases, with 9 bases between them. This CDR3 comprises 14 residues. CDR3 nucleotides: TGTGCCAGCAGCTGGATACAGGTGAACACTGAAGCTTTCTTT. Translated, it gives CASSWIQVNTEAFF.

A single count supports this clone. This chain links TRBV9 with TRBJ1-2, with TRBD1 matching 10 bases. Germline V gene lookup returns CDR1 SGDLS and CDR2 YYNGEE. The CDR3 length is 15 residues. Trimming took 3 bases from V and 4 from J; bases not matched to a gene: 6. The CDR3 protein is CASSAPTGGAYGYTF. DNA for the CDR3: TGTGCCAGCAGCGCTCCGACAGGGGGCGCCTATGGCTACACCTTC. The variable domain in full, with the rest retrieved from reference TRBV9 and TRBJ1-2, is DSGVTQTPKHLITATGQRVTLRCSPRSGDLSVYWYQQSLDQGLQFLIQYYNGEERAKGNILERFSAQQFPDLHSELNLSSLELGDSALYFCASSAPTGGAYGYTFGSGTRLTVV.

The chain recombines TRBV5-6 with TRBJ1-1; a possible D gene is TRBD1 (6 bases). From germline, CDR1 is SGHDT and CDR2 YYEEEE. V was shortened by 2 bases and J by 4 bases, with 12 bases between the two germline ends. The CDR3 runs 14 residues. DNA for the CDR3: TGTGCCAGCAGCTTAAGAAACAGGGTCACTGAAGCTTTCTTT. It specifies CASSLRNRVTEAFF.

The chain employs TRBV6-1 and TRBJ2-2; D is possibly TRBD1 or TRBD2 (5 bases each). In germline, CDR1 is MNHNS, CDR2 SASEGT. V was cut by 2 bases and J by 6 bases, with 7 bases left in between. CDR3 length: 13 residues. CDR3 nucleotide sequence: TGTGCCAGCAGTGAATGGGGACCCGGGGAGCTGTTTTTT. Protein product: CASSEWGPGELFF.

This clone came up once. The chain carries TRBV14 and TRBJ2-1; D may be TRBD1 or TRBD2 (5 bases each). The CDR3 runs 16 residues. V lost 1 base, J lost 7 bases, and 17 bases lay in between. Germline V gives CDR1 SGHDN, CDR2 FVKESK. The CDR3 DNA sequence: TGTGCCAGCAGCCAAGTGTTGGGGAAAGGGGAGAATGAGCAGTTCTTC. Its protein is CASSQVLGKGENEQFF.

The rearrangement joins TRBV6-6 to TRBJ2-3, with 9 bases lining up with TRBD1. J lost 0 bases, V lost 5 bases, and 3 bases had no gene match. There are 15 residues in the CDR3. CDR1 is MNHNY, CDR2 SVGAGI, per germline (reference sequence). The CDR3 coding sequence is TGTGCCAGCAGTAGAGACAGGGGGAGCACAGATACGCAGTATTTT. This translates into CASSRDRGSTDTQYF.

CDR3 nucleotides: TGTGCCAGCAGCTTAGCGCAATACAGGGGGAACACCGGGGAGCTGTTTTTT. As protein: CASSLAQYRGNTGELFF. V gene TRBV7-8 combines with J gene TRBJ2-2; 7 bases map to TRBD1. Germline trimming cut 0 bases from V and 1 base from J; bases unmatched to any gene: 5. The CDR3 totals 17 residues. Germline CDR1 SGHVS, CDR2 FQNEAQ. The variable domain in full, with the rest retrieved from reference TRBV7-8 and TRBJ2-2, is GAGVSQSPRYKVAKRGQDVALRCDPISGHVSLFWYQQALGQGPEFLTYFQNEAQLDKSGLPSDRFFAERPEGSVSTLKIQRTQQEDSAVYLCASSLAQYRGNTGELFFGEGSRLTVL.